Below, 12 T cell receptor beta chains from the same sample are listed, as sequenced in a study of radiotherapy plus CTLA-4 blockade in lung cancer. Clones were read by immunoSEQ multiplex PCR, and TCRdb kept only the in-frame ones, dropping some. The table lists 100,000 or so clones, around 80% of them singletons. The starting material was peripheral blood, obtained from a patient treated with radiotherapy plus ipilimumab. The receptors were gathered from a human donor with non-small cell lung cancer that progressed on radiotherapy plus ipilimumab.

CDR3: CASNQGARAQYF. In DNA, the CDR3 is TGTGCCAGCAATCAGGGGGCGCGGGCCCAGTACTTC. The chain has TRBV28 and TRBJ2-5, with 8 bases aligning to TRBD1. The CDR3 is made up of 12 amino acids. V shed 7 bases and J 9 bases; nucleotides not matched to a gene: 7. Germline CDR1 and CDR2: MDHEN and SYDVKM.

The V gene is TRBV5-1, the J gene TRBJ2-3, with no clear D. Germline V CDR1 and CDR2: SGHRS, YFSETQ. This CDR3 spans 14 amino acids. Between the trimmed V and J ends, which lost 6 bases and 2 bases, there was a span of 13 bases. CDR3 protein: CASTLGQHTDTQYF. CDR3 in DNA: TGCGCCAGCACCCTAGGGCAGCACACAGATACGCAGTATTTT.

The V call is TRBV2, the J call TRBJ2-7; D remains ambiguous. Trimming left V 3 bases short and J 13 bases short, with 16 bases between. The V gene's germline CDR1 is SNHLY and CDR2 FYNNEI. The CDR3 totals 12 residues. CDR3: CASSEDGSLTYF. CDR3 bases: TGTGCCAGCAGTGAGGACGGGTCCTTAACCTACTTC. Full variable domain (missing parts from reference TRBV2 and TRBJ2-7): EPEVTQTPSHQVTQMGQEVILRCVPISNHLYFYWYRQILGQKVEFLVSFYNNEISEKSEIFDDQFSVERPDGSNFTLKIRSTKLEDSAMYFCASSEDGSLTYFGPGTRLTVT.

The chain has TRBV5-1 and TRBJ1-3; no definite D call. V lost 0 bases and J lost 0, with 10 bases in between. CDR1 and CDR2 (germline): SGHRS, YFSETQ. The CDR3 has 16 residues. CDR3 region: CASSLDSPRSGNTIYF. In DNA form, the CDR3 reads TGCGCCAGCAGCTTGGACAGCCCGCGCTCTGGAAACACCATATATTTT.

CDR3 nucleotide sequence: TGTGCCAGCAGGACCACAAGCTCCTACAATGAGCAGTTCTTC. This sequence encodes CASRTTSSYNEQFF. This sequence joins TRBV2 and TRBJ2-1; D gene unclear. CDR1 is SNHLY, CDR2 FYNNEI, per germline. Trimming removed 6 bases at V and 0 bases at J, with 9 bases between. CDR3 size: 14 residues.

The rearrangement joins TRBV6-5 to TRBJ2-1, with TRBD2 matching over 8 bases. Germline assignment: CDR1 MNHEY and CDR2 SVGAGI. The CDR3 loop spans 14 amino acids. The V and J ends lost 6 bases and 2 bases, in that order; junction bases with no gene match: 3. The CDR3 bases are TGTGCCAGCAGAAATAGCGGGACCTACAATGAGCAGTTCTTC. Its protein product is CASRNSGTYNEQFF.

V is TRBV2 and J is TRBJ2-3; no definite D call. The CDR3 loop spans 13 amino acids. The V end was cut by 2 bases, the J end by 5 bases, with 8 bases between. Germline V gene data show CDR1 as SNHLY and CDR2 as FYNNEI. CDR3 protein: CASSENRGDTQYF. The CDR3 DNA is TGTGCCAGCAGTGAAAACCGCGGAGATACGCAGTATTTT.

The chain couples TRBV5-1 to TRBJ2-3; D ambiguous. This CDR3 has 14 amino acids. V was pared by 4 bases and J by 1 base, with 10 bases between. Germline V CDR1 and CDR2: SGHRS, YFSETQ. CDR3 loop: CASSLNQRTDTQYF. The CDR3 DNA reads TGCGCCAGCAGCCTAAATCAACGCACAGATACGCAGTATTTT.

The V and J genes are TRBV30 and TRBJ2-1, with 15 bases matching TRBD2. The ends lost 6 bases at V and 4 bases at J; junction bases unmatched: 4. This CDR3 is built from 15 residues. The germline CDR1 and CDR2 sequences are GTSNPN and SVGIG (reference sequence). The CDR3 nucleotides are TGTGCCTGTCCGGGGACTAGCGGGAGGTACAATGAGCAGTTCTTC. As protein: CACPGTSGRYNEQFF. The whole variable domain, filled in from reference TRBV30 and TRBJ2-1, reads SQTIHQWPATLVQPVGSPLSLECTVEGTSNPNLYWYRQAAGRGLQLLFYSVGIGQISSEVPQNLSASRPQDRQFILSSKKLLLSDSGFYLCACPGTSGRYNEQFFGPGTRLTVL.

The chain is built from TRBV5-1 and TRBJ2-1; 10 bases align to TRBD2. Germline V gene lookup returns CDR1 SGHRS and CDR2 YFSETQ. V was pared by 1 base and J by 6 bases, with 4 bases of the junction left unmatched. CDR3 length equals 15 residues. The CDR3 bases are TGCGCCAGCAGCTTGTGGTCTAGCGGGAGCAATGAGCAGTTCTTC. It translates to CASSLWSSGSNEQFF.

The CDR3 reads CASSPLGGQGAYIQYF. CDR3 coding DNA: TGTGCCAGTAGTCCCCTTGGTGGACAGGGGGCGTACATTCAGTACTTC. The chain combines TRBV19 with TRBJ2-4, with 11 positions matching TRBD1. The V gene's germline CDR1 is LNHDA and CDR2 SQIVND (reference sequence). The V gene end was trimmed by 5 bases and the J gene end by 8 bases; junction bases not matched to a gene: 11. This CDR3 has 16 amino acids. Full variable domain (missing parts from reference TRBV19 and TRBJ2-4): DGGITQSPKYLFRKEGQNVTLSCEQNLNHDAMYWYRQDPGQGLRLIYYSQIVNDFQKGDIAEGYSVSREKKESFPLTVTSAQKNPTAFYLCASSPLGGQGAYIQYFGAGTRLSVL.

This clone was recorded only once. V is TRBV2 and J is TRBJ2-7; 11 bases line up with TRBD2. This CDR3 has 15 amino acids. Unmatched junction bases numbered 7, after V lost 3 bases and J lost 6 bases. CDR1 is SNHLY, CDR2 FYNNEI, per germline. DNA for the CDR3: TGTGCCAGCAGTGAGAGGCTAGCGGGAGGAGTCGAGCAGTACTTC. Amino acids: CASSERLAGGVEQYF.